Presented here are 11 T cell receptor beta chains from one specimen sequenced in a study of OX40 agonist ivuxolimab in advanced cancers. Clones were read by immunoSEQ multiplex PCR, and TCRdb kept only the in-frame ones, dropping some. The table includes fewer than 30,000 clones, about nine tenths detected once. This material consisted of CD4+ or CD8+ T cells sorted from blood, taken in a trial of the OX40 agonist ivuxolimab. Receptors were obtained from an adult with an advanced solid tumor such as melanoma, head and neck, liver or kidney cancer.

A single count supports this clone. This chain connects TRBV27 to TRBJ1-3; D gene unclear. Germline CDR1 reads MNHEY; CDR2 reads SMNVEV (reference sequence). The V and J ends lost 4 bases and 5 bases respectively, with 15 bases between them. This CDR3 is 15 amino acids long. The CDR3 spells CASSSYSGYRNTIYF. In DNA, the CDR3 is TGTGCCAGCAGTTCTTACAGTGGTTACAGAAACACCATATATTTT.

V is TRBV28 and J is TRBJ2-1; 11 nucleotides match TRBD2. The CDR3 is 15 residues long. V was clipped by 6 bases and J by 2 bases; unmatched bases: 3. Germline CDR1 is MDHEN and CDR2 is SYDVKM. This CDR3 is CASRDSGRAYNEQFF. The CDR3 DNA follows: TGTGCCAGCAGAGATAGCGGGAGGGCCTACAATGAGCAGTTCTTC.

The gene calls are TRBV7-2 and TRBJ2-3, with 7 bases matching TRBD2. Germline CDR1 reads SGHTA; CDR2 reads FQGNSA. The trim removed 5 bases at V and 5 bases at J, leaving 10 bases unmatched. This CDR3 region has 15 residues. Here the CDR3 DNA reads TGTGCCAGCAGCCCACGATTGGGGGGGGGAGATACGCAGTATTTT. Translating gives CASSPRLGGGDTQYF.

This clone turned up a few times. CDR3 amino acids: CSAGPGETQYF. The CDR3, as DNA: TGCAGTGCTGGACCTGGGGAGACCCAGTACTTC. The rearrangement uses TRBV20-1 and TRBJ2-5; D is ambiguous. Germline V gene sequence: CDR1 DFQATT, CDR2 SNEGSKA (reference sequence). The CDR3 runs 11 residues. V lost 5 bases to trimming and J lost 5 bases, with 9 bases between them.

This chain uses TRBV25-1 with TRBJ1-1; no reliable D call. Germline values: CDR1 MGHDK, CDR2 SYGVNS. This CDR3 is 13 amino acids long. The ends were cut back, 4 bases at V and 10 bases at J, with 16 bases in the middle. CDR3 sequence: CASSVVLRRGAFF. In DNA, the CDR3 is TGTGCCAGCAGTGTAGTTCTTCGACGGGGAGCTTTCTTT.

The chain uses TRBV29-1 and TRBJ2-5; 10 bases match TRBD1. The DNA matches TRBJ2-7 better at its end, which makes the J call doubtful. Germline V lookup: CDR1 SQVTM, CDR2 ANQGSEA. The CDR3 is made up of 14 amino acids. The CDR3 sequence: CSVVRDRGNYEQYF. CDR3 DNA sequence: TGCAGCGTTGTTCGGGACAGGGGAAACTACGAGCAGTACTTC.

In its sample, this clone ranks as large (0.1 to 1%). CDR3 loop: CASSFQGEGTEAFF. The CDR3 nucleotides read TGCGCCAGCAGCTTCCAGGGAGAGGGCACTGAAGCTTTCTTT. The V gene is TRBV5-1, the J gene TRBJ1-1, with a tentative D call TRBD1 (5 bases). V gave up 2 bases and J gave up 4 bases, with 12 bases separating them. Germline V gene sequence: CDR1 SGHRS, CDR2 YFSETQ. The CDR3 covers 14 residues.

This sequence joins TRBV6-5 and TRBJ1-2; 10 nucleotides agree with TRBD1. This CDR3 is built from 16 residues. CDR1 is MNHEY, CDR2 SVGAGI, per germline. Losses at the gene ends were 1 base for V and 3 bases for J; bases not matched to a gene: 5. The CDR3 bases are TGTGCCAGCAGTTACTGGACCGGGACAGGGGACTATGGCTACACCTTC. It translates to CASSYWTGTGDYGYTF.

V and J are TRBV28 and TRBJ1-2; D gene uncertain. The V gene lost 10 bases and the J gene lost 4 bases, with 13 bases spanning the gap. Germline CDR1 MDHEN, CDR2 SYDVKM. The CDR3 covers 12 residues. CDR3 amino acids: CATQDESYGYTF. In nucleotides, the CDR3 is TGTGCCACCCAAGACGAGTCCTATGGCTACACCTTC.

The CDR3 sequence: CASSISTGLSGNTIYF. CDR3 in DNA: TGTGCCAGTAGTATCTCTACAGGGCTTTCTGGAAACACCATATATTTT. The chain uses TRBV19 and TRBJ1-3, with D tentatively TRBD1 (6 bases). The V end lost 3 bases, the J end lost 1 base, and 13 bases lay between the germline ends. The length of the CDR3 is 16 residues. Germline V gene data show CDR1 as LNHDA and CDR2 as SQIVND (reference sequence).

This clone showed up just once. The CDR3 region is CSVPNPSGGVNEQFF. The CDR3, as DNA: TGCAGCGTCCCAAACCCTAGCGGAGGCGTGAATGAGCAGTTCTTC. V usage is TRBV29-1 and J usage is TRBJ2-1, with 7 bases identical to TRBD2. V lost 6 bases and J lost 7; bases outside the gene matches: 15. This CDR3 comprises 15 residues. CDR1 and CDR2 from the germline V gene are SQVTM and ANQGSEA.